Included here is one TCR beta chain sequence, with context. Its antigen is undetermined. CDR1 is MDHEN and CDR2 is SYDVKM in the germline V gene. Trimming at V came to 6 bases and at J to 9 bases, leaving 13 bases not matched to a gene. This CDR3 region has 15 residues. The data derive from a study of T cell responses to AZD1222 COVID-19 vaccine. Study-wide results and limits: Spike-wide vaccine-associated CD4 TCRs dominated at 160-218 and 743-854. Only a handful of AZD1222 recipients were seropositive at baseline. Spike-specific TCR breadth and depth both grew after two AZD1222 doses.

Data came from immunoSEQ multiplex PCR; TCRdb stores just in-frame clones and leaves some out. Here the sample spans fewer than 150,000 clones, 86% being singletons. This TCR was sampled from an adult who received the AZD1222 COVID-19 vaccine. This sequence joins TRBV28 and TRBJ2-1, with TRBD2 matching over 8 bases. The input for sequencing was peripheral blood, taken 28 days after the second AZD1222 dose. The CDR3 DNA reads as TGTGCCAGCAGCTCAGCGGGAGTTTCTATGGGTGAGCAGTTCTTC. Translation: CASSSAGVSMGEQFF. The full variable domain, with the rest looked up from reference TRBV28 and TRBJ2-1, is DVKVTQSSRYLVKRTGEKVFLECVQDMDHENMFWYRQDPGLGLRLIYFSYDVKMKEKGDIPEGYSVSREKKERFSLILESASTNQTSMYLCASSSAGVSMGEQFFGPGTRLTVL.